This T cell receptor beta chain comes out of a study of early T cells in non-severe SARS-CoV-2 infection. Whole-study context: Sequencing was performed on bulk RNA from unsorted whole blood, leaving chains unpaired.

From germline, CDR1 is LNHDA and CDR2 SQIVND (reference sequence). CDR3 length: 14 residues. The V end was cut by 9 bases, the J end by 6 bases, with 18 bases between. This clonotype appeared a few times. TCRdb independently ran MiXCR on the 5' RACE reads; one entry per CDR3 protein. Here the sample spans tens of thousands of distinct CDR3 sequences, around 18% being singletons. The chain couples TRBV19 to TRBJ2-1; possible D gene TRBD1, 6 bases. This specimen was whole blood, taken at baseline. The sequence derives from an adult who was a healthcare worker with PCR-confirmed SARS-CoV-2 infection or an uninfected control (not recorded which). CDR3 amino acids: CASRSQGSSNEQFF. CDR3 in DNA: TGTGCCAGCCGGAGCCAGGGGTCTTCCAATGAGCAGTTCTTC.